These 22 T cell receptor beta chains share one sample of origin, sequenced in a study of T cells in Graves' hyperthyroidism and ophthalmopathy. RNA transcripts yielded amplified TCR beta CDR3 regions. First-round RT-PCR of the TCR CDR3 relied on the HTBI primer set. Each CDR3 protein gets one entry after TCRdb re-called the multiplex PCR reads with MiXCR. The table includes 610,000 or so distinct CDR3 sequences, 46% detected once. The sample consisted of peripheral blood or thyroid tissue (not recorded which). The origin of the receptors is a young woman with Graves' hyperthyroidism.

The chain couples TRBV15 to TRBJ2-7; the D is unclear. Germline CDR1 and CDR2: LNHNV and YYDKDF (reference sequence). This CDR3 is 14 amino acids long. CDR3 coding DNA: TGTGCTAAAACGACGGATTACAGCTCCTACGAGCAGTACTTC. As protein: CAKTTDYSSYEQYF.

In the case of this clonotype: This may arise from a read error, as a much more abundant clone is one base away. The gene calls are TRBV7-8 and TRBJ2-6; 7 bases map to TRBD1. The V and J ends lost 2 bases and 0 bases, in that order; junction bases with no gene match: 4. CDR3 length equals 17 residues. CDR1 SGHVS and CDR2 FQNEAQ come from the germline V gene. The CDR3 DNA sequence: TGTGCCAGCAGCTTAAGTGCAGGGGGCTCTGGGGCCAACGTCCTGACTTTC. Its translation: CASSLSAGGSGANVLTF.

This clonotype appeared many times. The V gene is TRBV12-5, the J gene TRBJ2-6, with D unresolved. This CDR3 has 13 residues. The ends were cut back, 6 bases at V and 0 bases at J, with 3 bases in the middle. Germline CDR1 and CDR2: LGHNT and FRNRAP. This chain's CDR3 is CASGASGANVLTF. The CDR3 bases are TGTGCTAGTGGGGCCTCTGGGGCCAACGTCCTGACTTTC.

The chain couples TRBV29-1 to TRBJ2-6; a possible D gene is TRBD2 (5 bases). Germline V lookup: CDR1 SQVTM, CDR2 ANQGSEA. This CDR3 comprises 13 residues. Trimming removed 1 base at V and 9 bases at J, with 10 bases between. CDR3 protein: CSVEGVRGNVLTF. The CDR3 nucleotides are TGCAGCGTTGAAGGGGTACGGGGCAACGTCCTGACTTTC.

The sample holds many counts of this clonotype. This CDR3 reads CSARDVGFRDYGYTF. CDR3 DNA sequence: TGCAGTGCTAGAGATGTGGGGTTCCGAGATTATGGCTACACCTTC. The V gene is TRBV20-1, the J gene TRBJ1-2, with no clear D. Trimming removed 0 bases from V and 5 bases from J, with 16 bases in between. Germline CDR1 reads DFQATT; CDR2 reads SNEGSKA (reference sequence). The CDR3 runs 15 residues.

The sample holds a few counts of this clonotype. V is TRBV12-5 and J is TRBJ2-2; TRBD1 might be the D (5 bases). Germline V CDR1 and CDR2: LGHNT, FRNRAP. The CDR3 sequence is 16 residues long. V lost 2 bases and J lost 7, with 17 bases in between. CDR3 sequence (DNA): TGTGCTAGTGGTTTGCTATTAGGGGTTGTCGGCGGGGAGCTGTTTTTT. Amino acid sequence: CASGLLLGVVGGELFF.

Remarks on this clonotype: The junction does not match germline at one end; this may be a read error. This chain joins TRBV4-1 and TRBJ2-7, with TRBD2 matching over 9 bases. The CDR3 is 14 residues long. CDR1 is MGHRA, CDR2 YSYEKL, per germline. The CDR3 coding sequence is TGCGCCAGCAGCCATAGCGGGAGCTCCTACGAGCTGTACTTC. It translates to CASSHSGSSYELYF.

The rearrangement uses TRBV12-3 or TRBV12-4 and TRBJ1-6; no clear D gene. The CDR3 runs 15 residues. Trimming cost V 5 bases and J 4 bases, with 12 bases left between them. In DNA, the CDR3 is TGTGCCAGCAGTGTCCTCGGGGATTATAATTCACCCCTCCACTTT. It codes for CASSVLGDYNSPLHF.

CDR3 in DNA: TGTGCCAGCAGCGAAACCTGGGACACTAACTATGGCTACACCTTC. Amino acids: CASSETWDTNYGYTF. This chain connects TRBV7-9 to TRBJ1-2, with D maybe TRBD1 (6 bases). The CDR3 loop spans 15 amino acids. Germline-derived CDR1 and CDR2 are SEHNR and FQNEAQ (reference sequence). V lost 5 bases and J lost 0, with 13 bases in between.

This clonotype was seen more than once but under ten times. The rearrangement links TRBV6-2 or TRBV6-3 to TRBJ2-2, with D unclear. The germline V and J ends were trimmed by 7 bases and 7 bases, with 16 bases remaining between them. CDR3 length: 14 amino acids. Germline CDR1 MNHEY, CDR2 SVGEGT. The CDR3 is CASIKVGGNGELFF. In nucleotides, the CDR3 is TGTGCCAGCATAAAAGTAGGCGGTAACGGGGAGCTGTTTTTT.

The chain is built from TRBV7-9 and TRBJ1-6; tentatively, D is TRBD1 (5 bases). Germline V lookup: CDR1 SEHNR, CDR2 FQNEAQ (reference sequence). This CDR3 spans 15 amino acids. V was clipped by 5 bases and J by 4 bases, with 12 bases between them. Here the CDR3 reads CASSISGTYNSPLHF. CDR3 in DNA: TGTGCCAGCAGCATCTCCGGGACTTATAATTCACCCCTCCACTTT.

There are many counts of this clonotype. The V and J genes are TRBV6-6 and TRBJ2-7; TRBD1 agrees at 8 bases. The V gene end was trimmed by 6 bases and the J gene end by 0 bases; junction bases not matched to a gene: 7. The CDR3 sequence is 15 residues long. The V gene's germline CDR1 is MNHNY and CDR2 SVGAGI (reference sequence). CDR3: CASSFGTGSSYEQYF. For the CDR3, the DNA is TGTGCCAGCAGCTTCGGGACAGGTAGCTCCTACGAGCAGTACTTC.

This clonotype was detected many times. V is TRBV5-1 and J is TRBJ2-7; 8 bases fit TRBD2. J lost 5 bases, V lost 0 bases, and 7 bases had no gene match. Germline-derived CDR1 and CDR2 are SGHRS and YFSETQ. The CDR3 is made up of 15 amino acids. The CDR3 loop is CASSLEGAGGNEQYF. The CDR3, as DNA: TGCGCCAGCAGCTTGGAAGGTGCGGGAGGCAACGAGCAGTACTTC.

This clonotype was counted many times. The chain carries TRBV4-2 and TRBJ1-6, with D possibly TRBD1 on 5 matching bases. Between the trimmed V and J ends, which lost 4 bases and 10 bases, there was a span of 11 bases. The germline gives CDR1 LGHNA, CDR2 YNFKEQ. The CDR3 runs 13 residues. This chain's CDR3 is CASSPGQDSPLHF. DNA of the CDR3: TGTGCCAGCAGCCCGGGGCAGGACTCACCCCTCCACTTT.

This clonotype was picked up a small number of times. The CDR3 nucleotides are TGTGCCAGCAGCTCCGGACAGGGGTCCGGGGAGCTGTTTTTT. Its translation: CASSSGQGSGELFF. The chain is built from TRBV5-4 and TRBJ2-2; TRBD1 matches 9 bases. The CDR3 loop spans 14 amino acids. Trimming removed 3 bases from V and 6 bases from J; junction bases left unmatched: 3. The germline gives CDR1 SGHNT, CDR2 YYREEE (reference sequence).

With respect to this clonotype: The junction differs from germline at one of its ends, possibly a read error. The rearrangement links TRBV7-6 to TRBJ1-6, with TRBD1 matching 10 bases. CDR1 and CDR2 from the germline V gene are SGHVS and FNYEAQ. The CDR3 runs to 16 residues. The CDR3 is CASSSTGTGVASPLHF. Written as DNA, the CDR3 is TGCGCCAGCAGCTCCACTGGGACAGGGGTGGCTTCACCCCTCCACTTT.

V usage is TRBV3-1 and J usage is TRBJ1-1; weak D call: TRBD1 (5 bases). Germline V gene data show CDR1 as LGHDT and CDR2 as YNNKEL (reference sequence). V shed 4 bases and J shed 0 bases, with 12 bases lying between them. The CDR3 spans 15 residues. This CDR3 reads CASSLNGAMNTEAFF. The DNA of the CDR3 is TGTGCCAGCAGCCTAAATGGGGCCATGAACACTGAAGCTTTCTTT.

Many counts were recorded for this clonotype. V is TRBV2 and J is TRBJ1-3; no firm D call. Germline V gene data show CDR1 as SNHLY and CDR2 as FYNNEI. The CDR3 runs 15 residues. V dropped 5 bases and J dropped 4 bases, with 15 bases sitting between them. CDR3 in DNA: TGTGCCAGCAGTCTTCGACCTGACACGGGAAACACCATATATTTT. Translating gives CASSLRPDTGNTIYF. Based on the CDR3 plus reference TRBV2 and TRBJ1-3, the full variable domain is EPEVTQTPSHQVTQMGQEVILRCVPISNHLYFYWYRQILGQKVEFLVSFYNNEISEKSEIFDDQFSVERPDGSNFTLKIRSTKLEDSAMYFCASSLRPDTGNTIYFGEGSWLTVV.

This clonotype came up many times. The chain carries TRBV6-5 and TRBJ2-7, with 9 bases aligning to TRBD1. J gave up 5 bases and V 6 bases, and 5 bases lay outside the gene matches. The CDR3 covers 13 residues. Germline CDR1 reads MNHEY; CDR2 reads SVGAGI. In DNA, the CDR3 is TGTGCCAGCAGCCACAGGGGGCCTGACGAGCAGTACTTC. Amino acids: CASSHRGPDEQYF.

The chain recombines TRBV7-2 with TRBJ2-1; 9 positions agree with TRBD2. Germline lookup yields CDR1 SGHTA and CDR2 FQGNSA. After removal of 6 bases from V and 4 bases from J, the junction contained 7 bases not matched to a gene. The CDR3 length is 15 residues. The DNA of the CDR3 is TGTGCCAGCAGTCGCCTAGCGGGGAATTACAATGAGCAGTTCTTC. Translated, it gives CASSRLAGNYNEQFF. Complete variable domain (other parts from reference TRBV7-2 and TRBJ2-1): GAGVSQSPSNKVTEKGKDVELRCDPISGHTALYWYRQSLGQGLEFLIYFQGNSAPDKSGLPSDRFSAERTGGSVSTLTIQRTQQEDSAVYLCASSRLAGNYNEQFFGPGTRLTVL.

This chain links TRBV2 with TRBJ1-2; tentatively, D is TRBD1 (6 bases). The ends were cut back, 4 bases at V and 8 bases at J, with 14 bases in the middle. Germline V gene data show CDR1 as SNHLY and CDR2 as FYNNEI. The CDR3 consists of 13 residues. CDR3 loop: CASSVGGRQGYTF. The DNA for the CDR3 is TGTGCCAGCAGTGTCGGGGGGCGACAGGGCTACACCTTC.

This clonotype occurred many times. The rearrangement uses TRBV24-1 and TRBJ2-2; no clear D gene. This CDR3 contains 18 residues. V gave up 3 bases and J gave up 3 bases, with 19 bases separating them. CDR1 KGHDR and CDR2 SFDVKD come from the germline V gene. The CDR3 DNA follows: TGTGCCACCAGTGATCCGGCCAGGTCAGCTGGGGACACCGGGGAGCTGTTTTTT. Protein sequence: CATSDPARSAGDTGELFF.